The clone carrying this T cell receptor beta chain has at least ten counts. Its target is unknown. This sample was included in a study of glioma-infiltrating T cells. On the study more broadly: Target coverage was about 4.5- to 10-fold for roughly one million blood T cells.

CDR1 MGHDK and CDR2 SYGVNS come from the germline V gene. V was trimmed by 2 bases and J by 4 bases, leaving 18 bases between them. This CDR3 is built from 17 residues. The iRepertoire nested amplicon-rescue multiplex PCR amplified TCR alpha and beta CDR3s from RNA. TCRdb re-analysed the multiplex PCR reads in MiXCR, keeping a single row per CDR3 protein. The repertoire holds about 410,000 distinct CDR3 sequences, more than 35% seen once, with about 12% in the top ten. Findings and caveats of the study: Shared blood CDR3 signature motifs marked patients with low tissue-blood divergence. Tissue and blood shared very few CDR3 sequences. Tissue-blood divergence was below expectation in non-neoplastic patients, above in gliomas.

J is TRBJ2-1 and V is TRBV25-1; perhaps TRBD2 as D (6 bases). Sequenced material: glioma tissue, nonneoplastic brain tissue, or PBMCs (not recorded which). The receptor comes from a human donor with low-grade glioma or glioblastoma, undergoing nonglioma brain surgery, or in good health (not recorded which). In DNA, the CDR3 is TGTGCCAGCAGTGAACATATTAGCGGAGGGGTTTACAATGAGCAGTTCTTC. It codes for CASSEHISGGVYNEQFF.